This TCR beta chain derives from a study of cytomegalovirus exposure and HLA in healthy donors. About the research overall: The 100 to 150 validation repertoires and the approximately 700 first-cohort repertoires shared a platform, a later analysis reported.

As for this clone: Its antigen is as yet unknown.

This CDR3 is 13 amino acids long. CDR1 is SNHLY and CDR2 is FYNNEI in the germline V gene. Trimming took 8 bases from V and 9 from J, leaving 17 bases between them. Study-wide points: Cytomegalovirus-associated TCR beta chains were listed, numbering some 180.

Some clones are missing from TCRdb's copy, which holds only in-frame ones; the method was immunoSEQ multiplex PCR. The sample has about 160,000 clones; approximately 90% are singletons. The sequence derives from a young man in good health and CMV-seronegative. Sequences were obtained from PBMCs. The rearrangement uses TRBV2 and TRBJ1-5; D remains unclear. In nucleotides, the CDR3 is TGTGCCAGCGAAGGAACCCTATCGGGGCCCCAGCATTTT. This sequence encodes CASEGTLSGPQHF. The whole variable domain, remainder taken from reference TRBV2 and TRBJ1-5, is EPEVTQTPSHQVTQMGQEVILRCVPISNHLYFYWYRQILGQKVEFLVSFYNNEISEKSEIFDDQFSVERPDGSNFTLKIRSTKLEDSAMYFCASEGTLSGPQHFGDGTRLSIL.